The 3 T cell receptor beta chains reported below all come from one sample, sequenced in a study of T cells after yellow fever vaccination. MiXCR, applied by TCRdb to the 5' RACE reads, yields one record per CDR3 protein. The sample consists of roughly 340,000 distinct CDR3 sequences, roughly 4% of them appearing once. The sequencing here drew on PBMCs, taken 5 days after the yellow fever booster vaccination. The receptor set was obtained from a man between 18 and 29 years old who received the YFV17D yellow fever vaccine.

This clonotype was seen only a few times. The rearrangement links TRBV5-1 to TRBJ2-5; TRBD2 is a possible D gene (5 bases). The germline V gene has CDR1 SGHRS and CDR2 YFSETQ. V was trimmed by 0 bases and J by 4 bases, leaving 22 bases between them. The CDR3 length is 18 residues. The CDR3 loop reads CASSLADRAAEVSETQYF. Here the CDR3 DNA reads TGCGCCAGCAGCTTGGCCGACCGGGCAGCGGAAGTATCAGAGACCCAGTACTTC.

Many counts were recorded for this clonotype. The V call is TRBV4-1, the J call TRBJ2-1; D may be TRBD1 (6 bases). The CDR3 covers 18 residues. CDR1 MGHRA and CDR2 YSYEKL come from the germline V gene. Trimming removed 1 base from V and 0 bases from J, with 16 bases in between. CDR3 residues: CASSQGGRRGASYNEQFF. CDR3 DNA sequence: TGCGCCAGCAGCCAAGGGGGGCGAAGGGGAGCCTCCTACAATGAGCAGTTCTTC.

This clonotype was detected ten times or more. The chain carries TRBV10-3 and TRBJ2-1, with a weak D call TRBD1 (5 bases). Germline V gene lookup returns CDR1 ENHRY and CDR2 SYGVKD. Trimming cost V 9 bases and J 9 bases, with 15 bases left between them. This CDR3 has 12 residues. The CDR3 region has the DNA TGTGCCATATCGACAAGGGGTGGTGAGCAGTTCTTC. Its protein is CAISTRGGEQFF.